This T cell receptor (beta chain) was retrieved from a study of T cell clonality in common variable immunodeficiency. Some clones are missing from TCRdb's copy, which holds only in-frame ones; the method was immunoSEQ multiplex PCR. The profile covers about 28,000 clones, none occurring a single time. Findings and limits, study-wide: In common variable immunodeficiency, TCR beta chains reportedly carried fewer deletions and N-nucleotide insertions.

CDR3 length equals 15 residues. Germline assignment: CDR1 MNHEY and CDR2 SVGEGT. V dropped 2 bases and J dropped 4; count of bases not matched to a gene: 6. Details on this clone: No antigen is known for it. The CDR3 end lies 3 residues beyond the end of the read and is filled in from the germline J gene.

V usage is TRBV6-2 or TRBV6-3 and J usage is TRBJ2-7; 9 bases agree with TRBD1. The clonotype comes from a human donor with common variable immunodeficiency. Sequencing input: peripheral blood mononuclear cells. CDR3 amino acids: CASSYQGQGLYEQYF. CDR3 DNA, as far as it was read: TGTGCCAGCAGTTACCAGGGACAGGGATTATACGAG.